This T cell receptor (beta chain) came from a study of T cell repertoires in cytomegalovirus infection. For the study at large: The public TCR beta signatures pointed to both CMV infection and matching HLA type. Points from the study as a whole: Within the response measured ex vivo, HLA-C-restricted CMV-specific TCR beta clonotypes were dominant. Frequencies of public TCR beta families were cumulated, and this identified carriers of CMV plus the relevant HLA.

The CDR3 consists of 14 residues. J was trimmed by 4 bases and V by 2 bases; bases with no gene match: 2. Germline V gene data show CDR1 as MNHEY and CDR2 as SVGEGT. Of note for this clonotype: The antigen is unknown.

TCRdb called the reads again in MiXCR, with one record for every CDR3 protein. Seen here are some 390,000 distinct CDR3 sequences, 15% to 20% observed once, and the top ten hold under 9%. What was sequenced was PBMCs. This receptor was obtained from a human donor in good health (CMV status not recorded). Some clones in this sample may be carry-over from other donors' samples. V gene TRBV6-2 or TRBV6-3 combines with J gene TRBJ2-7; 10 positions agree with TRBD1. The CDR3 DNA is TGTGCCAGCAGTTACGACAGGGGGCTTTACGAGCAGTACTTC. Amino acids: CASSYDRGLYEQYF.